Listed below are T cell receptor beta chains from one sample, sequenced in a study of T cell responses to AZD1222 COVID-19 vaccine. Sequenced by immunoSEQ multiplex PCR; TCRdb stores in-frame clones only, minus some. This table holds roughly 160,000 clones, 88% found once. Sequencing used peripheral blood, obtained on day 0 of AZD1222 vaccination. These TCRs come from an adult in good health. Each CDR3 is given with its conserved first and last residue. D genes are given only for firm matches.

j_gene,v_gene,d_gene,CDR3aa,CDR3nt
TRBJ2-7,TRBV6-5,NA,CASTGGRGDSYEQYF,TGTGCCAGCACGGGGGGCAGGGGTGACTCCTACGAGCAGTACTTC
TRBJ1-3,TRBV28,TRBD1,CASSSIGGQASSGNTIYF,TGTGCCAGCAGTTCAATAGGGGGACAGGCAAGCTCTGGAAACACCATATATTTT
TRBJ1-2,TRBV28,NA,CASSNPGRNYGYTF,TGTGCCAGCAGCAACCCAGGGAGGAACTATGGCTACACCTTC
TRBJ2-1,TRBV4-1,TRBD1,CASSRETGRRGEQFF,TGCGCCAGCAGCCGGGAGACAGGGCGTAGAGGTGAGCAGTTCTTC
TRBJ1-2,TRBV5-4,NA,CASSSRTELANYGYTF,TGTGCCAGCAGCTCCCGGACAGAATTAGCTAACTATGGCTACACCTTC
TRBJ2-2,TRBV6-2/TRBV6-3,TRBD2,CASSYSSGELAGGSTGELFF,TGTGCCAGCAGTTACTCGAGTGGGGAACTAGCGGGAGGATCTACCGGGGAGCTGTTTTTT
TRBJ1-5,TRBV28,NA,CASSSRLNSNQPQHF,TGTGCCAGCAGCTCCAGACTGAATAGCAATCAGCCCCAGCATTTT
TRBJ1-1,TRBV5-6,NA,CASSLVNTEAFF,TGTGCCAGCAGCTTGGTGAACACTGAAGCTTTCTTT
TRBJ1-2,TRBV7-2,TRBD1,CASSLGAGGGYGYTF,TGTGCCAGCAGCTTAGGAGCAGGGGGAGGCTATGGCTACACCTTC
TRBJ1-3,TRBV25-1,TRBD1,CATRDSLSGNTIYF,TGTGCCACCCGGGACAGTCTCTCTGGAAACACCATATATTTT
TRBJ2-7,TRBV18,NA,CASSPPASRRDEQYF,TGTGCCAGCTCACCACCGGCCAGCCGGCGGGACGAGCAGTACTTC
TRBJ1-2,TRBV27,TRBD1,CASSLLGQAHRGEGYTF,TGTGCCAGCAGTTTACTAGGACAGGCCCACAGGGGGGAGGGCTACACCTTC
TRBJ1-3,TRBV3-1/TRBV3-2,NA,CASRTTTSGNTIYF,TGTGCCAGCAGGACTACGACCTCTGGAAACACCATATATTTT
TRBJ2-2,TRBV5-6,TRBD1,CASSSTRKYGQGRTGELFF,TGTGCCAGCAGCTCGACCCGAAAATACGGACAGGGGCGGACCGGGGAGCTGTTTTTT
TRBJ1-2,TRBV30,NA,CAWSGRRRNYGYTF,TGTGCCTGGAGTGGTCGCAGGAGAAACTATGGCTACACCTTC
TRBJ2-1,TRBV3-1/TRBV3-2,TRBD2,CASSTGTSGGAIGEQFF,TGTGCCAGCAGCACCGGGACTAGCGGGGGGGCAATTGGTGAGCAGTTCTTC
TRBJ1-6,TRBV4-3,TRBD1,CASSLVQDRHNSPLHF,TGCGCCAGCAGCCTCGTCCAGGACAGGCATAATTCACCCCTCCACTTT
TRBJ1-1,TRBV27,NA,CASSLNDRPTEAFF,TGTGCCAGCAGTTTAAATGACAGACCCACTGAAGCTTTCTTT
TRBJ2-1,TRBV3-1/TRBV3-2,TRBD2,CASSQTGGSYNEQFF,TGTGCCAGCAGCCAAACGGGGGGCTCCTACAATGAGCAGTTCTTC
TRBJ1-2,TRBV30,NA,CAGRVNYGYTF,TGTGCCGGACGGGTAAACTATGGCTACACCTTC